Sequencing of this T cell receptor (beta chain) was carried out in a study of regulatory T cells in long-lasting Graves disease. Study conclusions and caveats: Preferential use of TRBV28, TRBJ1-2 and TRBJ2-5 was seen in persistent disease.

Time point given: persistent/refractory GD, antithyroid drugs over 5 years with positive TRAb. RNA extracted from PBMCs served as the sequencing template. Staff drew roughly 10 milliliters of peripheral blood into EDTA tubes. The table lists this clonotype with many counts. Its antigen is undetermined. Construction of TCR beta libraries relied on iRepertoire HTBI primers and on Arm-PCR targeting CDR3 regions. As processed by the authors: Identified across the samples were fewer than 70 TRBV segments and over 11 TRBJ segments. A single record per CDR3 protein comes from TCRdb applying MiXCR to the multiplex PCR reads. The V and J calls come from TCRdb's annotation, not from the publication. Among a few hundred thousand distinct CDR3 sequences listed, approximately 23% were seen once. The CDR3 has 14 residues. Trimming shortened V by 1 base and J by 7 bases, and 13 bases separated the two germline ends.

This chain links TRBV12-3 or TRBV12-4 with TRBJ1-2; tentatively, D is TRBD1 (5 bases). The receptor was derived from a female donor with Graves disease. This specimen was peripheral blood mononuclear cells (PBMCs), taken when the disease was refractory, from a patient treated with antithyroid drugs. The CDR3: CASSLVGTEVGYTF. The CDR3 DNA reads as TGTGCCAGCAGTTTAGTAGGGACCGAGGTTGGCTACACCTTC.